The next 18 T cell receptor beta chains were all read from a single sample in a study of human T cells and chemical hapten exposure. Time point specified: healthy volunteer bleed at 2 weeks. Extraction of total RNA was performed on unfractionated whole blood. TCRdb ran MiXCR on the RACE reads and lists one entry per CDR3 protein. The sample has roughly 130,000 distinct CDR3 sequences, 8.5% to 9.5% seen once. Sequenced sample: whole blood. The receptors derive from a male donor in good health. Some clones in this sample may be carry-over from other donors' samples.

This clonotype came up many times. The chain employs TRBV6-2 or TRBV6-3 and TRBJ1-1, with D unresolved. V lost 4 bases, J lost 2 bases, and 14 bases lay in between. This CDR3 region has 15 residues. Looked up from germline, CDR1 is MNHEY and CDR2 is SVGEGT. The CDR3 DNA reads as TGTGCCAGCAGTTCCCGGACCCTGCCTAACACTGAAGCTTTCTTT. The encoded protein is CASSSRTLPNTEAFF.

This clonotype was seen many times. The junction departs from the called germline gene at one end, perhaps through a read error. The V call is TRBV27, the J call TRBJ2-2; no clear D. Germline-derived CDR1 and CDR2 are MNHEY and SMNVEV (reference sequence). This CDR3 is 14 amino acids long. The CDR3 region is CASSLSGNTGELFF. In nucleotides, the CDR3 is TGTGCCAGCAGCTTATCAGGAAACACCGGGGAGCTGTTTTTT.

The V and J genes are TRBV5-1 and TRBJ2-1; D perhaps matches TRBD2 (5 bases). V gave up 0 bases and J gave up 3 bases, with 10 bases separating them. This CDR3 spans 15 amino acids. Per germline, CDR1 SGHRS and CDR2 YFSETQ. In nucleotides, the CDR3 is TGCGCCAGCAGCTTGGGAGGAGAGGGCTACAATGAGCAGTTCTTC. It encodes CASSLGGEGYNEQFF.

V usage is TRBV20-1 and J usage is TRBJ2-3, with TRBD2 matching over 11 bases. Germline CDR1 and CDR2: DFQATT and SNEGSKA (reference sequence). The length of the CDR3 is 15 residues. The V segment lost 1 base and the J segment 4 bases; nucleotides outside the gene matches: 4. CDR3 region: CSARGTSGRSDTQYF. The DNA for the CDR3 is TGCAGTGCTAGAGGCACTAGCGGGAGATCAGATACGCAGTATTTT.

The chain links TRBV12-3 or TRBV12-4 to TRBJ2-2; D perhaps matches TRBD2 (6 bases). Trimming pared 5 bases from V and 5 bases from J, leaving 15 bases between. The CDR3 contains 15 residues. CDR3 coding DNA: TGTGCCAGCAGTCCCTCTCCTAGCGTTACCGGGGAGCTGTTTTTT. Translated, it gives CASSPSPSVTGELFF.

The chain has TRBV5-1 and TRBJ2-2, with D hard to call. The CDR3 contains 13 residues. V shed 7 bases and J shed 4 bases, with 11 bases lying between them. Germline loops: CDR1 SGHRS, CDR2 YFSETQ. The CDR3 nucleotides are TGCGCCAGCGCCGCGGATATCACCGGGGAGCTGTTTTTT. Its protein is CASAADITGELFF.

The chain joins TRBV6-5 to TRBJ2-7; D remains ambiguous. The CDR3 is made up of 15 amino acids. The V end lost 0 bases, the J end lost 3 bases, and 12 bases lay between the germline ends. The germline V gene has CDR1 MNHEY and CDR2 SVGAGI. The CDR3 loop is CASSYSNNGLYEQYF. The DNA of the CDR3 is TGTGCCAGCAGTTACTCGAATAACGGCCTCTACGAGCAGTACTTC.

CDR3 sequence: CASSRRGGYNEQFF. CDR3 nucleotides: TGTGCCAGCAGTCGCCGGGGCGGTTACAATGAGCAGTTCTTC. V and J are TRBV28 and TRBJ2-1; D is tentatively TRBD1 or TRBD2 (5 bases each). Germline CDR1 and CDR2: MDHEN and SYDVKM. V shed 5 bases and J shed 4 bases, with 12 bases lying between them. The CDR3 length is 14 residues.

The chain carries TRBV7-9 and TRBJ2-1; 15 bases map to TRBD2. Germline values: CDR1 SEHNR, CDR2 FQNEAQ (reference sequence). Germline trimming cut 2 bases from V and 0 bases from J; bases unmatched to any gene: 5. The CDR3 totals 19 residues. The CDR3 sequence: CASSLSGLAGGLSYNEQFF. The CDR3 nucleotides are TGTGCCAGCAGCTTATCGGGACTAGCGGGAGGCCTCTCCTACAATGAGCAGTTCTTC.

V usage is TRBV20-1 and J usage is TRBJ2-7; D remains unclear. Looked up from germline, CDR1 is DFQATT and CDR2 is SNEGSKA (reference sequence). V dropped 7 bases and J dropped 3 bases, with 16 bases sitting between them. The CDR3 sequence is 13 residues long. The CDR3 DNA reads TGCAGTGTAACGGGTCCGGCCTTCTACGAGCAGTACTTC. It specifies CSVTGPAFYEQYF.

This clonotype was observed a handful of times. The rearrangement links TRBV5-1 to TRBJ1-1, with D unclear. CDR1 SGHRS and CDR2 YFSETQ come from the germline V gene. The CDR3 is 18 amino acids. The V and J ends lost 0 bases and 0 bases respectively, with 18 bases between them. The CDR3 region has the DNA TGCGCCAGCAGCTTGGCCGGCAGCAGCTTACCCATGAACACTGAAGCTTTCTTT. It specifies CASSLAGSSLPMNTEAFF. The full variable domain, completed using reference TRBV5-1 and TRBJ1-1, is KAGVTQTPRYLIKTRGQQVTLSCSPISGHRSVSWYQQTPGQGLQFLFEYFSETQRNKGNFPGRFSGRQFSNSRSEMNVSTLELGDSALYLCASSLAGSSLPMNTEAFFGQGTRLTVV.

The table lists this clonotype with a few counts. V and J are TRBV6-5 and TRBJ1-6; TRBD1 is a possible D gene (6 bases). CDR1 and CDR2 from the germline V gene are MNHEY and SVGAGI. V shed 7 bases and J shed 0 bases, with 16 bases lying between them. The CDR3 loop spans 17 amino acids. As DNA, the CDR3 is TGTGCCAGCACCCCCTTACAGGGAAGCTCCTATAATTCACCCCTCCACTTT. This sequence encodes CASTPLQGSSYNSPLHF.

The gene calls are TRBV4-2 and TRBJ1-4, with D hard to call. The CDR3 is 16 amino acids. With 1 base removed from V and 7 bases from J, the gap between germline ends came to 16 bases. Germline V lookup: CDR1 LGHNA, CDR2 YNFKEQ. The CDR3 sequence is CASSQAGPSSAEKLFF. In nucleotides, the CDR3 is TGTGCCAGCAGCCAAGCCGGACCATCAAGCGCTGAAAAACTGTTTTTT.

There are many counts of this clonotype. The rearrangement joins TRBV20-1 to TRBJ2-2; D unclear. The CDR3 length is 12 residues. Trimming cost V 1 base and J 6 bases, with 6 bases left between them. Germline lookup yields CDR1 DFQATT and CDR2 SNEGSKA (reference sequence). The CDR3 DNA reads as TGCAGTGCTAGAGGGGGTCCCGGGGAGCTGTTTTTT. Translating gives CSARGGPGELFF.

V and J are TRBV10-3 and TRBJ2-1; TRBD2 agrees at 10 bases. V lost 2 bases to trimming and J lost 2 bases; unmatched junction nucleotides: 9. Germline V gene sequence: CDR1 ENHRY, CDR2 SYGVKD. The CDR3 loop spans 18 amino acids. The CDR3 here is CAISERSGRAFTYNEQFF. The CDR3 coding sequence is TGTGCCATCAGTGAGCGGAGCGGGAGGGCCTTCACCTACAATGAGCAGTTCTTC.

This clonotype was picked up a small number of times. The chain uses TRBV12-3 or TRBV12-4 and TRBJ1-1, with 9 bases identical to TRBD1. V dropped 6 bases and J dropped 0; count of bases not matched to a gene: 11. The length of the CDR3 is 17 residues. The CDR3 DNA follows: TGTGCCAGCAGAGAAATCCCGGGACAGGGCATGAACACTGAAGCTTTCTTT. As protein: CASREIPGQGMNTEAFF.

This clonotype was picked up many times. V usage is TRBV29-1 and J usage is TRBJ1-4; maybe TRBD1 (5 bases). CDR3 length equals 12 residues. Germline V gene lookup returns CDR1 SQVTM and CDR2 ANQGSEA. The DNA of the CDR3 is TGCGGGGGGTCTTCAAGCGGTGAAAAACTGTTTTTT. Protein sequence: CGGSSSGEKLFF.

This clonotype was counted between two and nine times. The chain joins TRBV7-2 to TRBJ1-1, with D unclear. Germline lookup yields CDR1 SGHTA and CDR2 FQGNSA. This CDR3 has 15 amino acids. The germline V and J ends were trimmed by 0 bases and 2 bases, with 10 bases remaining between them. CDR3 sequence (DNA): TGTGCCAGCAGCTTAGCCGCAAAGCTTAACACTGAAGCTTTCTTT. It is translated as CASSLAAKLNTEAFF.